Sequencing of this T cell receptor beta chain was carried out in a study of technical replicates of blood from a few donors. Trimming removed 6 bases at V and 1 base at J, with 12 bases between. This CDR3 has 15 amino acids. Germline CDR1 reads MNHNS; CDR2 reads SASEGT. The table came from immunoSEQ multiplex PCR; TCRdb's copy has only in-frame clones and leaves some out. This table holds tens of thousands of clones, more than 90% found once. The sequence came from a human donor in good health. The sequenced material came from T cells isolated from PBMCs. The chain joins TRBV6-1 to TRBJ2-2, with a possible D match to TRBD2 (6 bases). As DNA, the CDR3 is TGTGCCAGCAGCTCAAGGGGACTGAACACCGGGGAGCTGTTTTTT. Amino acid sequence: CASSSRGLNTGELFF.